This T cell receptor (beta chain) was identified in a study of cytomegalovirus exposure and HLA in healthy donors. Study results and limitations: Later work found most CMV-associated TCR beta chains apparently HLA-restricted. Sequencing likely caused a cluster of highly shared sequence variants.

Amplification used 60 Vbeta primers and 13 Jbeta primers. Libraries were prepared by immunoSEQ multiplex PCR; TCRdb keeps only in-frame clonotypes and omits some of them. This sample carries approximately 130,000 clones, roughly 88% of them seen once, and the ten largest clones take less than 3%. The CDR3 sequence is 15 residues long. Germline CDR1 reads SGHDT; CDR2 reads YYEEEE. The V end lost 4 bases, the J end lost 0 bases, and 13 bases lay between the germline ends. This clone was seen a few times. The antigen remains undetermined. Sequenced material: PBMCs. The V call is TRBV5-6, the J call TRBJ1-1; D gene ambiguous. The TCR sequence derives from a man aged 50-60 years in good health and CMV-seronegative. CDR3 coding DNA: TGTGCCAGCAGCCTCGGCCAAGGAGTGAACACTGAAGCTTTCTTT. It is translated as CASSLGQGVNTEAFF.